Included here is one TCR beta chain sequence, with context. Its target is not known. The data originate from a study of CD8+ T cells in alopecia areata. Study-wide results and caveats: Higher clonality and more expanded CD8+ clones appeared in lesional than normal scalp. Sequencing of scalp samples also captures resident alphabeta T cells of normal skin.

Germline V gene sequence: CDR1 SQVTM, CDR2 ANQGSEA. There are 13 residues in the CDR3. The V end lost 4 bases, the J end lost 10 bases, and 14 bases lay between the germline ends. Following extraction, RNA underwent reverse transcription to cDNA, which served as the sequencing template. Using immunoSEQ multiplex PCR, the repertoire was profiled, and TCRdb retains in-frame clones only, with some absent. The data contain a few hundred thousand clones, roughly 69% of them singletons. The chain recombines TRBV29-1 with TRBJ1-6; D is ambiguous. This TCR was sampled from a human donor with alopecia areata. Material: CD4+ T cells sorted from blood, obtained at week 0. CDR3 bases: TGCAGCGTTGGTGAGAGGGTCGGCTCACCCCTCCACTTT. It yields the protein CSVGERVGSPLHF.